This passage covers 7 T cell receptor beta chains from one sample sequenced in a study of blood T cell repertoires in COVID-19. Libraries were prepared by immunoSEQ multiplex PCR; TCRdb keeps only in-frame clonotypes and omits some of them. The sample lists nearly 350,000 clones; approximately 89% were seen once. The sample consisted of peripheral blood. The receptor set was obtained from a woman aged 18 to 35 who had recovered from COVID-19.

The V and J genes are TRBV7-7 and TRBJ2-1; 13 bases are a match to TRBD2. This CDR3 is 15 amino acids long. Germline lookup yields CDR1 SSHAT and CDR2 FNYEAQ (reference sequence). The junction had 7 bases not matched to a gene; V was cut back by 7 bases and J by 7 bases. The CDR3 sequence is CASTPLAGGGNEQFF. The CDR3 DNA reads as TGTGCCAGCACCCCACTAGCGGGAGGGGGAAATGAGCAGTTCTTC.

This sequence joins TRBV5-6 and TRBJ2-2, with 8 bases fitting TRBD1. Losses at the gene ends were 1 base for V and 5 bases for J; bases not matched to a gene: 4. The germline V gene encodes CDR1 SGHDT and CDR2 YYEEEE. The CDR3 has 15 residues. The CDR3: CASSLTQGVTGELFF. Written as DNA, the CDR3 is TGTGCCAGCAGCTTGACACAGGGGGTGACCGGGGAGCTGTTTTTT.

The CDR3 loop is CASSSHADRGSYGYTF. In nucleotides, the CDR3 is TGTGCCAGCAGCTCCCACGCGGACAGGGGTAGCTATGGCTACACCTTC. V and J are TRBV5-4 and TRBJ1-2, with 9 bases aligning to TRBD1. V gave up 3 bases and J gave up 4 bases; unmatched junction bases: 10. The CDR3 runs to 16 residues. Germline V gene sequence: CDR1 SGHNT, CDR2 YYREEE (reference sequence). Combining the CDR3 with reference TRBV5-4 and TRBJ1-2 gives the whole variable domain ETGVTQSPTHLIKTRGQQVTLRCSSQSGHNTVSWYQQALGQGPQFIFQYYREEENGRGNFPPRFSGLQFPNYSSELNVNALELDDSALYLCASSSHADRGSYGYTFGSGTRLTVV.

The rearrangement links TRBV11-3 to TRBJ2-5, with D tentatively TRBD1 (6 bases). Trimming removed 5 bases from V and 5 bases from J, with 18 bases in between. Germline V gives CDR1 SGHNT, CDR2 YENEEA. The CDR3 spans 15 residues. CDR3 region: CASSHPDGGRETQYF. The CDR3, as DNA: TGTGCCAGCAGCCACCCGGATGGGGGCCGGGAGACCCAGTACTTC.

This clone was found a few times. This chain joins TRBV6-4 and TRBJ2-1, with TRBD2 identical over 11 bases. The CDR3 has 15 amino acids. Germline V lookup: CDR1 MRHNA, CDR2 SNTAGT. Unmatched junction bases numbered 2, after V lost 5 bases and J lost 2 bases. The CDR3 sequence: CASSPTSGTYNEQFF. Written as DNA, the CDR3 is TGTGCCAGCAGTCCGACTAGCGGGACCTACAATGAGCAGTTCTTC.

This chain connects TRBV11-2 to TRBJ1-1, with D perhaps TRBD1 (5 bases). Deletions cut 5 bases from V and 1 base from J, with 11 bases between. CDR3 length: 14 residues. The germline V gene has CDR1 SGHAT and CDR2 FQNNGV. The CDR3 here is CASSGTGRNTEAFF. CDR3 DNA sequence: TGTGCCAGCAGCGGGACTGGACGGAACACTGAAGCTTTCTTT.

The rearrangement uses TRBV21-1 and TRBJ2-7; TRBD2, as called in the table, went unchecked against the DNA. TRBV21-1 is a recognized pseudogene. This CDR3 has 15 residues. CDR3 sequence: CASSKGRHVSYEQYV. The CDR3 region has the DNA TGTGCCAGCAGCAAAGGGCGGCACGTTTCCTACGAGCAGTACGTC.